This is a list of T cell receptor beta chains from one sample in a study of vaccination effects on CD4 cells after COVID-19. The table came from immunoSEQ multiplex PCR; TCRdb's copy has only in-frame clones and leaves some out. The sample lists some 68,000 clones; about 80% were seen once. These TCRs' antigens remain unknown. The material sequenced was CD4+ T cells from PBMCs cultured with SARS-CoV-2 spike peptides, taken before COVID-19 vaccination. All receptors come from a human donor who received a COVID-19 vaccine. Each CDR3 is given with its conserved first and last residue. The D gene is left open where the match is weak. Part of the rows lack a size; the others show once, few, many or a class for expanded clones.

j_gene: TRBJ2-2
v_gene: TRBV6-2/TRBV6-3
abundance: -
d_gene: TRBD1
CDR3nt: TGTGCCAGCAGTACCGGACAGGTCGTGAACACCGGGGAGCTGTTTTTT
CDR3aa: CASSTGQVVNTGELFF

j_gene: TRBJ1-2
v_gene: TRBV6-5
abundance: -
d_gene: -
CDR3nt: TGTGCCAGCAGCCGGACATCGGGGGTCTATGGCTACACCTTC
CDR3aa: CASSRTSGVYGYTF

j_gene: TRBJ2-3
v_gene: TRBV30
abundance: -
d_gene: -
CDR3nt: TGTGCCTGGAGTGAGAAGGGCCTAGATACGCAGTATTTT
CDR3aa: CAWSEKGLDTQYF

j_gene: TRBJ1-6
v_gene: TRBV2
abundance: few
d_gene: -
CDR3nt: TGTGCCAGCCGACCCGGGGGGGCTAATTCACCCCTCCACTTT
CDR3aa: CASRPGGANSPLHF

j_gene: TRBJ1-6
v_gene: TRBV19
abundance: once
d_gene: TRBD1
CDR3nt: TGTGCCAGTAGTCTGTCGGGACAGGGGTATTCACCCCTCCACTTT
CDR3aa: CASSLSGQGYSPLHF

j_gene: TRBJ1-4
v_gene: TRBV12-3/TRBV12-4
abundance: -
d_gene: -
CDR3nt: TGTGCCAGCAGTAGACAGATTAATGAAAAACTGTTTTTT
CDR3aa: CASSRQINEKLFF

j_gene: TRBJ2-5
v_gene: TRBV6-1
abundance: -
d_gene: -
CDR3nt: TGTGCCAGCAGTGATACTCAAAGGAGAGAGACCCAGTACTTC
CDR3aa: CASSDTQRRETQYF

j_gene: TRBJ1-2
v_gene: TRBV14
abundance: -
d_gene: -
CDR3nt: TGTGCCAGCAGCCAATCCAAAGCCAGCGGCTACACCTTC
CDR3aa: CASSQSKASGYTF

j_gene: TRBJ1-1
v_gene: TRBV30
abundance: -
d_gene: -
CDR3nt: TGTGCCTGGAGTCGTAGACAGTGGGGCACTGAAGCTTTCTTT
CDR3aa: CAWSRRQWGTEAFF

j_gene: TRBJ1-1
v_gene: TRBV6-5
abundance: -
d_gene: -
CDR3nt: TGTGCCAGCAGGCCCGGGCCGGGGGCGACTGAAGCTTTCTTT
CDR3aa: CASRPGPGATEAFF

j_gene: TRBJ2-6
v_gene: TRBV7-2
abundance: -
d_gene: TRBD1
CDR3nt: TGTGCCAGCAGCTTTCGGACAGGAAGCTCTGGGGCCAACGTCCTGACTTTC
CDR3aa: CASSFRTGSSGANVLTF

j_gene: TRBJ1-2
v_gene: TRBV6-5
abundance: -
d_gene: TRBD1
CDR3nt: TGTGCCACTCGACAGGGTAACTATGGCTACACCTTC
CDR3aa: CATRQGNYGYTF

j_gene: TRBJ1-1
v_gene: TRBV28
abundance: -
d_gene: -
CDR3nt: TGTGCCAGCAGTTTATACGTCTTGAACACTGAAGCTTTCTTT
CDR3aa: CASSLYVLNTEAFF

j_gene: TRBJ2-3
v_gene: TRBV5-1
abundance: -
d_gene: TRBD2
CDR3nt: TGCGCCAGCAGCTCGGGGGGTAGAACTAGCACAGATACGCAGTATTTT
CDR3aa: CASSSGGRTSTDTQYF

j_gene: TRBJ1-4
v_gene: TRBV2
abundance: -
d_gene: -
CDR3nt: TGTGCCAGCAGTGAGGTGCAGGGGATGCGGGATAATGAAAAACTGTTTTTT
CDR3aa: CASSEVQGMRDNEKLFF

j_gene: TRBJ1-4
v_gene: TRBV7-9
abundance: -
d_gene: TRBD1
CDR3nt: TGTGCCAGCAGCCGATGGACAGGGGACGAAAAACTGTTTTTT
CDR3aa: CASSRWTGDEKLFF

j_gene: TRBJ1-6
v_gene: TRBV2
abundance: few
d_gene: -
CDR3nt: TGTGCCAGCACGGGCCAAGAAGTTTCACCCCTCCACTTT
CDR3aa: CASTGQEVSPLHF

j_gene: TRBJ2-3
v_gene: TRBV7-2
abundance: -
d_gene: -
CDR3nt: TGTGCCAGCAGCTTTAAGTTGGGGGATACGCAGTATTTT
CDR3aa: CASSFKLGDTQYF

j_gene: TRBJ2-1
v_gene: TRBV5-1
abundance: -
d_gene: -
CDR3nt: TGCGCCAGCAGCTTGGCGGACAACCAGGTCCGTGAGCAGTTCTTC
CDR3aa: CASSLADNQVREQFF

j_gene: TRBJ2-5
v_gene: TRBV2
abundance: -
d_gene: -
CDR3nt: TGTGCCAGCAAAGGCACCAGGGGGGGAGAGACCCAGTACTTC
CDR3aa: CASKGTRGGETQYF

j_gene: TRBJ2-6
v_gene: TRBV9
abundance: many
d_gene: -
CDR3nt: TGTGCCAGCAGCGCCGCCCCTCGGGGTTCTGGGGCCAACGTCCTGACTTTC
CDR3aa: CASSAAPRGSGANVLTF

j_gene: TRBJ2-5
v_gene: TRBV12-3/TRBV12-4
abundance: -
d_gene: -
CDR3nt: TGTGCCAGCAGGCTAGATCTTCAAGAGACCCAGTACTTC
CDR3aa: CASRLDLQETQYF

j_gene: TRBJ2-6
v_gene: TRBV9
abundance: -
d_gene: -
CDR3nt: TGTGCCAGCAAGGGTGGAGGGGCCAACGTCCTGACTTTC
CDR3aa: CASKGGGANVLTF

j_gene: TRBJ2-1
v_gene: TRBV2
abundance: few
d_gene: TRBD2
CDR3nt: TGTGCCAGCAGCGTTTCACTAGCGGGGGGGCCAGGTGAGCAGTTCTTC
CDR3aa: CASSVSLAGGPGEQFF

j_gene: TRBJ2-2
v_gene: TRBV30
abundance: -
d_gene: TRBD1
CDR3nt: TGTGCCTGGAGTCCCCTGATAGAGGGGGCAGCGACCGGGGAGCTGTTTTTT
CDR3aa: CAWSPLIEGAATGELFF

j_gene: TRBJ2-2
v_gene: TRBV6-6
abundance: -
d_gene: -
CDR3nt: TGTGCCAGCAGTAACCTAGCCGCCGGGGAGCTGTTTTTT
CDR3aa: CASSNLAAGELFF

j_gene: TRBJ1-1
v_gene: TRBV27
abundance: -
d_gene: -
CDR3nt: TGTGCCAGCAGTTCGGGTCGCTTTGGAGTGAACACTGAAGCTTTCTTT
CDR3aa: CASSSGRFGVNTEAFF

j_gene: TRBJ2-6
v_gene: TRBV28
abundance: -
d_gene: -
CDR3nt: TGTGCCAGCTACCGAGGGGGATACTCTGGGGCCAACGTCCTGACTTTC
CDR3aa: CASYRGGYSGANVLTF

j_gene: TRBJ1-5
v_gene: TRBV5-1
abundance: -
d_gene: -
CDR3nt: TGCGCCAGCAGCCCTTCTCTGGGGGGCAATCAGCCCCAGCATTTT
CDR3aa: CASSPSLGGNQPQHF

j_gene: TRBJ1-1
v_gene: TRBV4-1
abundance: -
d_gene: -
CDR3nt: TGCGCCAGCAGCCAAGGTGGCTCGAACACTGAAGCTTTCTTT
CDR3aa: CASSQGGSNTEAFF

j_gene: TRBJ1-3
v_gene: TRBV27
abundance: -
d_gene: -
CDR3nt: TGTGCCAGCAGTTTCAGTTCCGGAAACACCATATATTTT
CDR3aa: CASSFSSGNTIYF

j_gene: TRBJ2-3
v_gene: TRBV5-1
abundance: -
d_gene: TRBD1
CDR3nt: TGCGCCAGCAGCTTGAGGGGGCGCACAGATACGCAGTATTTT
CDR3aa: CASSLRGRTDTQYF